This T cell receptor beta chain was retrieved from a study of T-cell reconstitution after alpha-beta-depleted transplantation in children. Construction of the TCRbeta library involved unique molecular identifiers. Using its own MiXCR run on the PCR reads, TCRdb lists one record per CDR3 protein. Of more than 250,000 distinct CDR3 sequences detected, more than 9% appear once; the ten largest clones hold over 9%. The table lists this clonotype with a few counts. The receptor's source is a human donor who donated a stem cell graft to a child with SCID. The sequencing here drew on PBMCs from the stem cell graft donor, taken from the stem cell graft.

The CDR3, as DNA: TGTGCCAGCAGCCCCCTTGTGGGCTATGAGCAGTTCTTC. Its translation: CASSPLVGYEQFF. V usage is TRBV12-3 or TRBV12-4 and J usage is TRBJ2-1; no clear D gene. V was pared by 6 bases and J by 8 bases, with 14 bases between. The CDR3 is 13 residues long.